Presented here are 32 T cell receptor beta chains from one specimen sequenced in a study of blood T cell repertoires in COVID-19. Here immunoSEQ multiplex PCR was the method, and the copy in TCRdb shows in-frame clones only, minus some. The data hold 200,000 to 250,000 clones, with around 87% observed a single time. Sequences were obtained from PBMCs or T cells enriched from blood (not recorded which). Every receptor here comes from a woman aged 50 to 60 who had recovered from COVID-19.

The V call is TRBV19, the J call TRBJ1-5; no definite D call. This CDR3 is 13 amino acids long. CDR1 is LNHDA and CDR2 is SQIVND in the germline V gene (reference sequence). The V end lost 7 bases, the J end lost 7 bases, and 14 bases lay between the germline ends. CDR3 coding DNA: TGTGCCAGTAAAGGTGAGGGAATCCAGCCCCAGCATTTT. Translation gives CASKGEGIQPQHF.

This chain joins TRBV28 and TRBJ2-5; D is undetermined. Germline V lookup: CDR1 MDHEN, CDR2 SYDVKM. This CDR3 is built from 14 residues. Trimming cost V 3 bases and J 2 bases, with 10 bases left between them. CDR3 region: CASSFLTLQETQYF. The CDR3 DNA reads TGTGCCAGCAGTTTCTTAACACTACAAGAGACCCAGTACTTC. Full variable domain (outside the CDR3, taken from reference TRBV28 and TRBJ2-5): DVKVTQSSRYLVKRTGEKVFLECVQDMDHENMFWYRQDPGLGLRLIYFSYDVKMKEKGDIPEGYSVSREKKERFSLILESASTNQTSMYLCASSFLTLQETQYFGPGTRLLVL.

The CDR3 bases are TGTGCCAGCAGCGCCACTAGCCGGGGCGTGGAGACCCAGTACTTC. Translation gives CASSATSRGVETQYF. This chain links TRBV5-4 with TRBJ2-5, with a weak D call TRBD2 (6 bases). V was shortened by 4 bases and J by 5 bases, with 18 bases between the two germline ends. The CDR3 contains 15 residues. Germline loops: CDR1 SGHNT, CDR2 YYREEE (reference sequence).

V and J are TRBV7-2 and TRBJ1-2, with TRBD1 matching over 7 bases. The ends lost 5 bases at V and 7 bases at J; junction bases unmatched: 13. This CDR3 spans 15 amino acids. Per germline, CDR1 SGHTA and CDR2 FQGNSA. This CDR3 is CASSPRLTGRGGYTF. In nucleotides, the CDR3 is TGTGCCAGCAGCCCCCGGTTGACAGGGCGAGGTGGCTACACCTTC.

A remark on this clone: The junction and the germline gene differ at one end; a read error may be behind it. CDR3 sequence reads: CASSLVGTLQETQYF. DNA for the CDR3: TGTGCTAGCAGCTTAGTCGGGACATTGCAAGAGACCCAGTACTTC. The chain couples TRBV7-7 to TRBJ2-5, with TRBD1 as a possible D gene (6 bases). Germline CDR1 and CDR2: SSHAT and FNYEAQ (reference sequence). The CDR3 runs 15 residues.

V gene TRBV6-4 combines with J gene TRBJ2-7, with 10 bases matching TRBD2. Losses at the gene ends were 3 bases for V and 2 bases for J; bases not matched to a gene: 7. This CDR3 is built from 16 residues. The germline gives CDR1 MRHNA, CDR2 SNTAGT. The CDR3 loop reads CASSEWRLAGTYEQYF. The CDR3 DNA reads TGTGCCAGCAGTGAGTGGAGACTAGCGGGCACCTACGAGCAGTACTTC.

The V and J genes are TRBV27 and TRBJ1-1; 8 bases align to TRBD1. Germline V gives CDR1 MNHEY, CDR2 SMNVEV (reference sequence). Trimming at V came to 3 bases and at J to 2 bases, leaving 8 bases not matched to a gene. CDR3 size: 16 residues. CDR3 nucleotides: TGTGCCAGCAGTTTCCGGCAGGGGGCAATCAACACTGAAGCTTTCTTT. It is translated as CASSFRQGAINTEAFF.

The chain is built from TRBV2 and TRBJ2-1; the match to TRBD2 covers 14 bases. The V and J ends lost 6 bases and 13 bases, in that order; junction bases with no gene match: 5. Germline loops: CDR1 SNHLY, CDR2 FYNNEI. The CDR3 sequence is 13 residues long. The CDR3 region is CASSRGTSGGQFF. CDR3 nucleotides: TGTGCCAGCAGCCGGGGGACTAGCGGGGGTCAGTTCTTC.

V usage is TRBV28 and J usage is TRBJ2-1; no reliable D call. Germline V gives CDR1 MDHEN, CDR2 SYDVKM. The V end lost 5 bases, the J end lost 8 bases, and 13 bases lay between the germline ends. The CDR3 covers 13 residues. CDR3 in amino acids: CASSKHLRDEQFF. The CDR3 DNA follows: TGTGCCAGCAGTAAACATCTCCGGGATGAGCAGTTCTTC.

The rearrangement uses TRBV28 and TRBJ2-5; 9 bases line up with TRBD1. The CDR3 totals 15 residues. V dropped 10 bases and J dropped 5; count of bases not matched to a gene: 14. From germline, CDR1 is MDHEN and CDR2 SYDVKM. The CDR3 coding sequence is TGTGCCACTGCGCGGGCGGGACAGGGCGGGGAGACCCAGTACTTC. As protein: CATARAGQGGETQYF.

The V and J genes are TRBV10-2 and TRBJ2-5; the D gene is possibly TRBD1 (6 bases). In germline, CDR1 is WSHSY, CDR2 SAAADI. Between the trimmed V and J ends, which lost 5 bases and 4 bases, there was a span of 8 bases. The CDR3 totals 12 residues. CDR3 nucleotides: TGCGCCAGCAGTCAGGACAGAGAGACCCAGTACTTC. Its translation: CASSQDRETQYF.

Comments on this clone: Other nucleotide sequences in the sample specify the same CDR3. This sequence joins TRBV12-3 or TRBV12-4 and TRBJ2-7; D remains unclear. Trimming pared 2 bases from V and 6 bases from J, leaving 5 bases between. This CDR3 region has 11 residues. CDR3 in amino acids: CASSLWAEQYF. DNA of the CDR3: TGTGCCAGCAGTTTATGGGCCGAGCAGTACTTC.

This clone was counted once. This chain joins TRBV19 and TRBJ1-2; a possible D gene is TRBD1 (6 bases). CDR3 length: 14 residues. Per germline, CDR1 LNHDA and CDR2 SQIVND (reference sequence). V lost 4 bases to trimming and J lost 8 bases, with 17 bases between them. As DNA, the CDR3 is TGTGCCAGTAGTACCAGACAGGCCCTAGGGGGCTACACCTTC. Translated, it gives CASSTRQALGGYTF.

CDR3 nucleotide sequence: TGTGCCAGCAGCCAAGCCTCTGAGGGTTACACTGAAGCTTTCTTT. Amino acid sequence: CASSQASEGYTEAFF. The gene calls are TRBV3-1 (or the pseudogene TRBV3-2) and TRBJ1-1; D gene uncertain. Germline V CDR1 and CDR2: LGHDT, YNNKEL (reference sequence). V was shortened by 1 base and J by 3 bases, with 12 bases between the two germline ends. This CDR3 has 15 residues.

Only a few counts were recorded for this clone. The chain employs TRBV28 and TRBJ2-7, with D tentatively TRBD1 (6 bases). CDR3 length equals 16 residues. Between the trimmed V and J ends, which lost 3 bases and 7 bases, there was a span of 22 bases. Germline CDR1 reads MDHEN; CDR2 reads SYDVKM. CDR3: CASSFGFGTMVGEQYF. The CDR3 DNA reads as TGTGCCAGCAGTTTCGGTTTCGGGACAATGGTTGGGGAGCAGTACTTC.

This chain uses TRBV4-1 with TRBJ1-5; D gene uncertain. This CDR3 is built from 15 residues. Trimming pared 7 bases from V and 6 bases from J, leaving 19 bases between. CDR1 is MGHRA and CDR2 is YSYEKL in the germline V gene. The CDR3 nucleotides are TGCGCCAGCATAATACAAAATAAGACGGGTCAGCCCCAGCATTTT. This translates into CASIIQNKTGQPQHF.

This sequence joins TRBV28 and TRBJ1-5, with 7 bases that match TRBD1. The length of the CDR3 is 17 residues. In germline, CDR1 is MDHEN, CDR2 SYDVKM. With V trimmed by 5 bases and J by 4 bases, 14 bases remained unmatched. CDR3 sequence: CASSRPRTGLNNQPQHF. The CDR3 coding sequence is TGTGCCAGCAGTCGTCCCCGGACAGGTTTGAATAATCAGCCCCAGCATTTT. Looking up the rest from reference TRBV28 and TRBJ1-5 gives the full variable domain: DVKVTQSSRYLVKRTGEKVFLECVQDMDHENMFWYRQDPGLGLRLIYFSYDVKMKEKGDIPEGYSVSREKKERFSLILESASTNQTSMYLCASSRPRTGLNNQPQHFGDGTRLSIL.

The rearrangement uses TRBV28 and TRBJ1-4; the match to TRBD1 covers 8 bases. The germline V gene has CDR1 MDHEN and CDR2 SYDVKM. This CDR3 is 13 amino acids long. The trim removed 2 bases at V and 7 bases at J, leaving 0 bases unmatched. Here the CDR3 DNA reads TGTGCCAGCAGTTTAACAGGGGGTGAAAAACTGTTTTTT. This codes for CASSLTGGEKLFF. Full variable domain (remainder filled in from reference TRBV28 and TRBJ1-4): DVKVTQSSRYLVKRTGEKVFLECVQDMDHENMFWYRQDPGLGLRLIYFSYDVKMKEKGDIPEGYSVSREKKERFSLILESASTNQTSMYLCASSLTGGEKLFFGSGTQLSVL.

A single count supports this clone. V gene TRBV5-1 combines with J gene TRBJ1-3; unclear D gene. The length of the CDR3 is 15 residues. Germline-derived CDR1 and CDR2 are SGHRS and YFSETQ. V lost 5 bases and J lost 0, with 12 bases in between. CDR3 loop: CASRLVPDSGNTIYF. CDR3 nucleotides: TGCGCCAGCAGGCTGGTGCCAGACTCTGGAAACACCATATATTTT.

V is TRBV3-1 (or the pseudogene TRBV3-2) and J is TRBJ2-7; D may be TRBD2 (5 bases). The V gene's germline CDR1 is LGHDT and CDR2 YNNKEL (reference sequence). The CDR3 length is 15 residues. Trimming took 1 base from V and 10 from J, leaving 20 bases between them. CDR3: CASSQVDDYPTSQYF. The CDR3 DNA sequence: TGTGCCAGCAGCCAAGTAGATGACTATCCTACGAGCCAGTACTTC.

CDR3 region: CATSDPLRGEETQYF. The CDR3 DNA follows: TGTGCCACCAGTGACCCCCTCCGCGGGGAAGAGACCCAGTACTTC. The rearrangement joins TRBV24-1 to TRBJ2-5, with a possible D match to TRBD2 (6 bases). Per the germline V gene, CDR1 is KGHDR and CDR2 is SFDVKD. The CDR3 is 15 amino acids. Trimming pared 4 bases from V and 3 bases from J, leaving 14 bases between.

The chain joins TRBV28 to TRBJ2-4; 7 bases match TRBD1. The CDR3 sequence is 15 residues long. Trimming cost V 3 bases and J 2 bases; bases outside gene matches: 4. Looked up from germline, CDR1 is MDHEN and CDR2 is SYDVKM. CDR3 DNA sequence: TGTGCCAGCAGTTTGGGACAGCTTACCAAAAACATTCAGTACTTC. It yields the protein CASSLGQLTKNIQYF.

The V call is TRBV19, the J call TRBJ1-5; D call uncertain. Germline CDR1 is LNHDA and CDR2 is SQIVND (reference sequence). Trimming took off 6 bases at V and 9 bases at J, with 36 bases between the two ends. There are 20 residues in the CDR3. DNA for the CDR3: TGTGCCAGTAGCCGCGGGGATTTCCAAACCGCGTACCAATTTATTATGCCCCAGCATTTT. This sequence encodes CASSRGDFQTAYQFIMPQHF.

This chain links TRBV2 with TRBJ2-7; unclear D gene. Trimming cost V 1 base and J 6 bases, with 13 bases left between them. Germline values: CDR1 SNHLY, CDR2 FYNNEI. The CDR3 totals 14 residues. CDR3 bases: TGTGCCAGCAGTGAAGACTCACTAACACCCGAGCAGTACTTC. Amino acids: CASSEDSLTPEQYF.

V and J are TRBV13 and TRBJ2-5; possibly TRBD2 for D (6 bases). CDR1 and CDR2 from the germline V gene are PRHDT and FYEKMQ (reference sequence). V was trimmed by 4 bases and J by 5 bases, leaving 14 bases between them. The CDR3 consists of 14 residues. The CDR3 spells CASSSPTSRETQYF. Written as DNA, the CDR3 is TGTGCCAGCAGCTCCCCGACTAGTAGGGAGACCCAGTACTTC.

The rearrangement joins TRBV4-2 to TRBJ2-7; 9 positions agree with TRBD2. CDR1 and CDR2 from the germline V gene are LGHNA and YNFKEQ. The CDR3 extends over 16 amino acids. J was trimmed by 7 bases and V by 1 base; bases with no gene match: 11. CDR3 nucleotides: TGTGCCAGCAGCCAAGGGAGACTAGCGGACCGTGAGGAGCAGTACTTC. Residues: CASSQGRLADREEQYF.

The J gene is TRBJ1-4, the V gene TRBV29-1; D possibly corresponds to TRBD1 (6 bases). Per the germline V gene, CDR1 is SQVTM and CDR2 is ANQGSEA. This CDR3 region has 16 residues. V was trimmed by 6 bases and J by 1 base, leaving 18 bases between them. DNA for the CDR3: TGCAGCGTCAGGGACGTAGGGGGGGAAACTAATGAAAAACTGTTTTTT. Translation: CSVRDVGGETNEKLFF.

The chain links TRBV9 to TRBJ1-5, with 7 nucleotides matching TRBD1. The CDR3 has 17 residues. Unmatched junction bases numbered 15, after V lost 9 bases and J lost 0 bases. The germline V gene has CDR1 SGDLS and CDR2 YYNGEE. CDR3 DNA sequence: TGTGCCAAGACCGCCAGACAGGGTGACCATAGCAATCAGCCCCAGCATTTT. Residues: CAKTARQGDHSNQPQHF.

This chain connects TRBV7-9 to TRBJ1-2, with D unclear. The germline V and J ends were trimmed by 7 bases and 4 bases, with 13 bases remaining between them. Germline V lookup: CDR1 SEHNR, CDR2 FQNEAQ (reference sequence). The CDR3 loop spans 13 amino acids. The CDR3 sequence is CASTPVLVYGYTF. The CDR3 bases are TGTGCCAGCACCCCAGTTCTGGTCTATGGCTACACCTTC.

The chain is built from TRBV7-9 and TRBJ2-1, with TRBD2 matching 8 bases. V lost 5 bases, J lost 3 bases, and 15 bases stayed unmatched. CDR1 and CDR2 from the germline V gene are SEHNR and FQNEAQ (reference sequence). The CDR3 runs 18 residues. The DNA of the CDR3 is TGTGCCAGCAGCCCCTCCTTCGACGGGAGGGCCGTCTACAATGAGCAGTTCTTC. The encoded protein is CASSPSFDGRAVYNEQFF.

The rearrangement uses TRBV14 and TRBJ1-1, with D perhaps matching TRBD1 (5 bases). V was shortened by 5 bases and J by 4 bases, with 11 bases between the two germline ends. Germline V gene data show CDR1 as SGHDN and CDR2 as FVKESK. The CDR3 totals 13 residues. The CDR3 DNA sequence: TGTGCCAGCAGCTACCAGGGAACCACTGAAGCTTTCTTT. Translation: CASSYQGTTEAFF.

The rearrangement uses TRBV7-9 and TRBJ2-1; 8 bases align to TRBD2. This CDR3 is built from 16 residues. Germline CDR1 and CDR2: SEHNR and FQNEAQ (reference sequence). V was clipped by 1 base and J by 2 bases; unmatched bases: 4. The CDR3 reads CASSLVSGGAYNEQFF. The CDR3 DNA reads as TGTGCCAGCAGCTTAGTATCCGGGGGGGCCTACAATGAGCAGTTCTTC.